Listed here is a single TCR beta chain. The CDR3 spans 17 residues. Germline V CDR1 and CDR2: MNHNS, SASEGT. The data are from a study of monozygotic twins with inflammatory bowel disease. RNA in its total form was extracted from whole blood, and T cells were not sorted. From its re-call of the 5' RACE reads, TCRdb lists each CDR3 protein once, without DNA. The sample table includes approximately 400,000 distinct CDR3 sequences. The chain combines TRBV6-1 with TRBJ2-2; TCRdb selects TRBD2, and the lack of DNA leaves this call unchecked. The sequencing input was blood. The TCR comes from a human donor with ulcerative colitis or Crohn's disease, or a healthy co-twin of an affected twin (not recorded which). The CDR3 spells CASSGTSGRVNTGELFF.